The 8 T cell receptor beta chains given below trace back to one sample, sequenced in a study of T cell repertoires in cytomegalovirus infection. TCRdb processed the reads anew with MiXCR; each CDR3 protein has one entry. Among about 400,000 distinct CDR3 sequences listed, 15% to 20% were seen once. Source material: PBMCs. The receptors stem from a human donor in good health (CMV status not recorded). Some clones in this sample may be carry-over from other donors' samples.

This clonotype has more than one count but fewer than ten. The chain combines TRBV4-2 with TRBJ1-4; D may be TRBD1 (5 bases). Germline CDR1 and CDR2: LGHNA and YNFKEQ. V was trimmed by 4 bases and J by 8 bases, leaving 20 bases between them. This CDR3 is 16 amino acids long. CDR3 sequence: CASSPLGGEGEEKLFF. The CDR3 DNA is TGTGCCAGCAGCCCCCTTGGGGGGGAAGGGGAAGAAAAACTGTTTTTT.

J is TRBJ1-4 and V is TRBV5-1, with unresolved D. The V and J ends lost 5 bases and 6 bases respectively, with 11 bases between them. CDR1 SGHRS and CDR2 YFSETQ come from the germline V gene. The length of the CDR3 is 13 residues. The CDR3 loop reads CASRERADEKLFF. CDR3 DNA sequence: TGCGCCAGCAGGGAGAGGGCGGATGAAAAACTGTTTTTT.

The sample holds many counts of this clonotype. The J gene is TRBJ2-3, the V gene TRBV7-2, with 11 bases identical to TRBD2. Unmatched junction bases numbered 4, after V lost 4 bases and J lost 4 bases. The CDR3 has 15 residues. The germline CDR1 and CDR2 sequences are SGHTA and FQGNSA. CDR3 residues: CASSSRLAGPDTQYF. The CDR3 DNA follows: TGTGCCAGCAGCTCCCGACTAGCGGGGCCAGATACGCAGTATTTT.

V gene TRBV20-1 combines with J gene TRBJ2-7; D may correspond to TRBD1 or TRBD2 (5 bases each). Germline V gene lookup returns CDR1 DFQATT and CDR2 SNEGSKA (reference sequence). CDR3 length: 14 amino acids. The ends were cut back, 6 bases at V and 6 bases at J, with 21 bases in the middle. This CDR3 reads CSAPPPGDPIEQYF. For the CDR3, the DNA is TGCAGTGCCCCTCCTCCCGGGGACCCGATCGAGCAGTACTTC.

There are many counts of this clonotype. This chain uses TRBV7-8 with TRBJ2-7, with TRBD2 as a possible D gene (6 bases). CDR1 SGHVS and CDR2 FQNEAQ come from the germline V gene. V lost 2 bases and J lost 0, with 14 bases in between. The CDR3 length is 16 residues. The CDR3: CASSLNERAGSYEQYF. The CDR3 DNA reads TGTGCCAGCAGCTTAAACGAGCGGGCAGGCTCCTACGAGCAGTACTTC.

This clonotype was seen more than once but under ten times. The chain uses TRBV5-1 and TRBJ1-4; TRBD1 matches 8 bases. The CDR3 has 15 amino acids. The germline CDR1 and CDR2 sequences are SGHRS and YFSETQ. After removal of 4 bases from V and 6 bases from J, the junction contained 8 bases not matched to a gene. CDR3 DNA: TGCGCCAGCAGCCCATGGACAGGGACCGATGAAAAACTGTTTTTT. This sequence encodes CASSPWTGTDEKLFF.

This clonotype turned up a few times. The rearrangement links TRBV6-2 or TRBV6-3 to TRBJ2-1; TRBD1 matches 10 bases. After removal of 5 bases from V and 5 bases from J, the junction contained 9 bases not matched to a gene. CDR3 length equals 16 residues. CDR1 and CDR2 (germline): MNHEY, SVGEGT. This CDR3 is CASSQPGQGTHNEQFF. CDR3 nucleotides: TGTGCCAGCAGTCAACCGGGACAGGGGACACACAATGAGCAGTTCTTC.

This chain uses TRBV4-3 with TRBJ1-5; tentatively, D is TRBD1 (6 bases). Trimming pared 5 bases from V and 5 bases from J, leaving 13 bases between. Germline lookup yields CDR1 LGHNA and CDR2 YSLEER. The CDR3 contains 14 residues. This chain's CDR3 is CASSSHRAYQPQHF. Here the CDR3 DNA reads TGCGCCAGCAGCAGTCACAGGGCCTATCAGCCCCAGCATTTT.